Here is one T cell receptor (beta chain) with its context. This sample's TCRbeta library carried unique molecular identifier barcodes. TCRdb processed the PCR reads anew with MiXCR; each CDR3 protein has one entry. This sample yields just under 550,000 distinct CDR3 sequences, of which around 18% are seen a single time; 3.3% belongs to the top ten. The data are from a study of T-cell reconstitution after alpha-beta-depleted transplantation in children. Germline CDR1 WNHNN, CDR2 SYGVQD (reference sequence). With 3 bases clipped from V and 5 bases from J, the junction kept 12 bases outside the gene matches. The CDR3 is 16 amino acids.

The chain recombines TRBV10-1 with TRBJ2-7, with TRBD2 matching over 8 bases. This sequence was found in a human donor who donated a stem cell graft to a child with acute lymphoblastic leukemia. The sequences come from PBMCs from the stem cell graft donor, collected from the stem cell graft. The CDR3 region has the DNA TGCGCCAGCAGTGAAGGGCCCAGCGGGAGATGGAACGAGCAGTACTTC. This translates into CASSEGPSGRWNEQYF.